This T cell receptor beta chain was recorded in a study of OX40 agonist ivuxolimab in advanced cancers. About the study: Ivuxolimab, an antibody acting as an agonist of OX40 (CD134), was used to treat patients. In this trial design, patients received ivuxolimab intravenously at 0.01 to 10 mg/kg every 2 weeks.

Comments on this clone: The antigen remains undetermined.

Assay: immunoSEQ multiplex PCR; the TCRdb copy retains only in-frame clones and omits some. The sample lists 80,000 to 100,000 clones; 90% were seen once. This CDR3 is 15 amino acids long. With V trimmed by 4 bases and J by 6 bases, 6 bases remained unmatched. Germline values: CDR1 SGHKS, CDR2 YYEKEE (reference sequence). The study, taken as a whole, reports: The average count of expanded clones was higher among CD8+ T cells than among CD4+. Among the lowest peripheral clonal expansion occurred in 0.1-3.0 mg/kg partial responders.

The receptor's source is an adult with an advanced solid tumor such as melanoma, head and neck, liver or kidney cancer. This rearrangement joins TRBV5-5 to TRBJ1-4, with 10 bases identical to TRBD1. The starting material was CD4+ or CD8+ T cells sorted from blood, obtained in a trial of the OX40 agonist ivuxolimab. The CDR3 nucleotides are TGTGCCAGCAGCAGGGAGGGGACAGGGGATGAAAAACTGTTTTTT. It yields the protein CASSREGTGDEKLFF.